This entry describes one T cell receptor (beta chain). The method was immunoSEQ multiplex PCR; TCRdb's version includes in-frame clones alone and lacks a portion of them. The sample lists over 250,000 clones, around 87% occurring once. The data belong to a study of Ad26.COV2.S vaccination and SARS-CoV-2 variants. V was shortened by 0 bases and J by 4 bases, with 16 bases between the two germline ends. Germline lookup yields CDR1 SEHNR and CDR2 FQNEAQ (reference sequence). The CDR3 has 17 residues. Treatment described: some 20 received Ad26.COV2.S at low or high dose, single or two shots; about 5 received placebo; per-sample allocation not given. On day 63 after the first injection, vaccine and placebo recipients gave samples. This adult donor, from Boston, was 18-55 years old.

Source: peripheral blood, taken in a trial of Ad26.COV2.S vaccine versus placebo. The genes are TRBV7-9 and TRBJ1-5, with a tentative D call TRBD1 (5 bases). This receptor was identified in a person aged 18-60 years who received the Ad26.COV2.S COVID-19 vaccine or a placebo. This CDR3 is CASSLAGVDSPNQPQHF. CDR3 DNA sequence: TGTGCCAGCAGCTTAGCGGGAGTAGACAGTCCGAATCAGCCCCAGCATTTT.